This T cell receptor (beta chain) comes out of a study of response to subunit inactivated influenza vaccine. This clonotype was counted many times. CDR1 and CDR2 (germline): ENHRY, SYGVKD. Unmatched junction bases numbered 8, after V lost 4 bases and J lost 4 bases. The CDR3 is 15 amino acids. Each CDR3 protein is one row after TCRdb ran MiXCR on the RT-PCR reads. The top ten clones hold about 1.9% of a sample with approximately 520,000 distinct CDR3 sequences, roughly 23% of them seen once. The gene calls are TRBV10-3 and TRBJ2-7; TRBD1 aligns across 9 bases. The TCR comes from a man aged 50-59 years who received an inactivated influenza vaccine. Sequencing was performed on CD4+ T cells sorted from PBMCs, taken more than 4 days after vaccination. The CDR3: CAISATGGLTYEQYF. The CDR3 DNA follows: TGTGCCATCAGTGCTACAGGGGGCCTTACGTACGAGCAGTACTTC.